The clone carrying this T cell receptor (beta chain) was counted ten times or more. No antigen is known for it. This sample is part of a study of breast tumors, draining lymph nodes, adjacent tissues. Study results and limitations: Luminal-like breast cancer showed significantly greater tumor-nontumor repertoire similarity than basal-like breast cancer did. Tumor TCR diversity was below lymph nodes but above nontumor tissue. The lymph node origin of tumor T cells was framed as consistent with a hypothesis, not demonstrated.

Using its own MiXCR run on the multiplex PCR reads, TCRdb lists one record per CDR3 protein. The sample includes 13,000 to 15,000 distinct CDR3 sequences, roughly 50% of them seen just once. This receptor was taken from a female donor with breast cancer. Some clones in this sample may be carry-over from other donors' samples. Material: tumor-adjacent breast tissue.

The CDR3 region is CASKLAGVDTQYF. For the CDR3, the DNA is TGTGCCAGCAAACTAGCGGGGGTGGATACGCAGTATTTT. The V and J genes are TRBV4-2 and TRBJ2-3; TRBD2 aligns across 11 bases. V was pared by 7 bases and J by 6 bases, with 3 bases of the junction left unmatched. Germline V gene lookup returns CDR1 LGHNA and CDR2 YNFKEQ. CDR3 length: 13 amino acids.